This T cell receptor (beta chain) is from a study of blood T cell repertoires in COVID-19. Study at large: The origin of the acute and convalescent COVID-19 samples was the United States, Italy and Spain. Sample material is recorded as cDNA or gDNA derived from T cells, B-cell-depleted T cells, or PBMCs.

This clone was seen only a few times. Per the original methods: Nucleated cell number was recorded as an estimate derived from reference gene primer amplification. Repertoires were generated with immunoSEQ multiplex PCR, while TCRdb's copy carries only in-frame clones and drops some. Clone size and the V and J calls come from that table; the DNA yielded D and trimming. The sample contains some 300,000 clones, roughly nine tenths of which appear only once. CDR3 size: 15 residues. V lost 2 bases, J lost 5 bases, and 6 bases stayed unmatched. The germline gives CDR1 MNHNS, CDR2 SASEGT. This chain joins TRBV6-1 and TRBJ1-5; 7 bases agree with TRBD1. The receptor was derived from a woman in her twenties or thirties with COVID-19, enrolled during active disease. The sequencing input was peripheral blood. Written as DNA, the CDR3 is TGTGCCAGCAGTGAATCCCGACAGGGAGATCAGCCCCAGCATTTT. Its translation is CASSESRQGDQPQHF.